A single sample is the source of the 11 T cell receptor beta chains below, sequenced in a study of T cell changes during pregnancy in multiple sclerosis (dated by TCRdb to the late 2010s). Receptors were amplified or captured by the immunoSEQ multiplex PCR assay. Drawn from immuneACCESS, this table holds only the in-frame rearrangements with V and J called that TCRdb kept. Clones are partly lost; checked studies trace under half to an unresolved V gene and leave the rest unexplained. The sample records tens of thousands of clones, almost 95% of which are singletons. The ten largest clones take up about 2.3% of the sample. Sequencing was performed on peripheral blood, taken before pregnancy. The source of these receptors is a female donor with multiple sclerosis, enrolled in a pregnancy study.

The V call is TRBV19, the J call TRBJ2-1, with D possibly TRBD2 on 6 matching bases. The CDR3 consists of 18 residues. V was shortened by 6 bases and J by 0 bases, with 21 bases between the two germline ends. Germline V CDR1 and CDR2: LNHDA, SQIVND (reference sequence). The CDR3 protein is CASREGSRFSSSYNEQFF. The CDR3 region has the DNA TGTGCCAGTAGGGAGGGGTCCAGGTTCTCGAGCTCCTACAATGAGCAGTTCTTC.

This chain uses TRBV9 with TRBJ2-5; 8 bases match TRBD2. Germline CDR1 and CDR2: SGDLS and YYNGEE. The V and J ends lost 3 bases and 2 bases, in that order; junction bases with no gene match: 6. The CDR3 spans 15 residues. The CDR3 DNA sequence: TGTGCCAGCAGCGCGACTAGCGCTAATCAAGAGACCCAGTACTTC. Translated: CASSATSANQETQYF.

The chain has TRBV28 and TRBJ2-2; 8 bases are shared with TRBD2. This CDR3 contains 15 residues. V lost 5 bases, J lost 11 bases, and 13 bases stayed unmatched. Germline values: CDR1 MDHEN, CDR2 SYDVKM. The DNA for the CDR3 is TGTGCCAGCAGTCCAAGCGGGAGAATAAGTGAAGAGCTGTTTTTT. It yields the protein CASSPSGRISEELFF.

V gene TRBV30 combines with J gene TRBJ1-2; perhaps TRBD1 as D (5 bases). CDR1 is GTSNPN and CDR2 is SVGIG in the germline V gene (reference sequence). CDR3 length equals 15 residues. With 3 bases removed from V and 4 bases from J, the gap between germline ends came to 18 bases. CDR3 in amino acids: CAWRSRQFLLYGYTF. The CDR3 DNA reads TGTGCCTGGAGATCTAGACAGTTCCTCCTCTATGGCTACACCTTC.

The V call is TRBV19, the J call TRBJ1-1, with TRBD1 matching 7 bases. There are 13 residues in the CDR3. CDR1 and CDR2 from the germline V gene are LNHDA and SQIVND (reference sequence). V was clipped by 7 bases and J by 1 base; unmatched bases: 3. The CDR3 sequence: CASNPGGNTEAFF. The CDR3 DNA follows: TGTGCCAGTAACCCAGGGGGGAACACTGAAGCTTTCTTT. Combining the CDR3 with reference TRBV19 and TRBJ1-1 gives the whole variable domain DGGITQSPKYLFRKEGQNVTLSCEQNLNHDAMYWYRQDPGQGLRLIYYSQIVNDFQKGDIAEGYSVSREKKESFPLTVTSAQKNPTAFYLCASNPGGNTEAFFGQGTRLTVV.

The chain links TRBV27 to TRBJ2-7, with unresolved D. The CDR3 consists of 13 residues. V lost 2 bases to trimming and J lost 1 base, with 6 bases between them. The germline gives CDR1 MNHEY, CDR2 SMNVEV (reference sequence). The CDR3: CASSLPGSYEQYF. The CDR3 nucleotides are TGTGCCAGCAGTTTACCGGGTTCCTACGAGCAGTACTTC.

The chain uses TRBV5-4 and TRBJ1-1; D may be TRBD1 (6 bases). This CDR3 has 14 residues. Looked up from germline, CDR1 is SGHNT and CDR2 is YYREEE (reference sequence). Deletions cut 4 bases from V and 5 bases from J, with 15 bases between. For the CDR3, the DNA is TGTGCCAGCAGCCTACAGGGTGGGAGAACTGAAGCTTTCTTT. Amino acids: CASSLQGGRTEAFF.

The CDR3 here is CASSLRSYRIPNEKLFF. The DNA for the CDR3 is TGTGCCAGCAGTTTGAGATCCTACAGGATTCCTAATGAAAAACTGTTTTTT. The chain employs TRBV27 and TRBJ1-4, with D possibly being TRBD1 (5 bases). Germline V CDR1 and CDR2: MNHEY, SMNVEV (reference sequence). The CDR3 extends over 17 amino acids. V was pared by 3 bases and J by 3 bases, with 17 bases between.

J is TRBJ2-1 and V is TRBV4-3; 7 nucleotides match TRBD2. CDR1 is LGHNA and CDR2 is YSLEER in the germline V gene. The J segment lost 5 bases and the V segment lost 0 bases, leaving 10 bases of the junction unmatched. This CDR3 is built from 17 residues. The DNA of the CDR3 is TGCGCCAGCAGCCAAGATAGGCACGCTGGGACTAACAATGAGCAGTTCTTC. It specifies CASSQDRHAGTNNEQFF.

This chain links TRBV6-1 with TRBJ2-7; D is unresolved. The CDR3 runs 13 residues. Trimming took 5 bases from V and 0 from J, leaving 8 bases between them. Germline CDR1 and CDR2: MNHNS and SASEGT. DNA for the CDR3: TGTGCCAGCAGTTTGAGGAGCTCCTACGAGCAGTACTTC. Amino acids: CASSLRSSYEQYF.

This chain uses TRBV2 with TRBJ2-1; 7 bases agree with TRBD2. The V gene end was trimmed by 8 bases and the J gene end by 8 bases; junction bases not matched to a gene: 6. Germline lookup yields CDR1 SNHLY and CDR2 FYNNEI. The CDR3 contains 12 residues. The CDR3 nucleotides are TGTGCCAGCCGCGGGGGAGGGGATGAGCAGTTCTTC. Its translation is CASRGGGDEQFF.